This T cell receptor (beta chain) was identified during a study of cytomegalovirus exposure and HLA in healthy donors. Points from the study as a whole: At a 0.05 false discovery rate, a later analysis found around 17,000 TCR beta sequences to be associated with HLA alleles. Among immune exposure information, only CMV serostatus was available. Upon later analysis, TCR association rates were observed to vary by HLA locus, being highest for DRB1 and lowest for HLA-C.

In the PCR, 60 Vbeta and 13 Jbeta primers were used. Method: immunoSEQ multiplex PCR; TCRdb's copy keeps in-frame clones and lacks some. This sample yields some 150,000 clones, of which around 80% are seen a single time; approximately 4.5% belongs to the top ten. With respect to this clone: Its cognate antigen is unknown.

V was pared by 0 bases and J by 7 bases, with 11 bases between. The germline V gene has CDR1 LNHDA and CDR2 SQIVND (reference sequence). The CDR3 is 14 residues long. The clonotype comes from a man aged 40-49 years in good health and CMV-seronegative. Sequences were obtained from PBMCs. The J gene is TRBJ2-3, the V gene TRBV19, with a tentative D call TRBD2 (5 bases). The CDR3 is CASSIDYSGNTQYF. CDR3 in DNA: TGTGCCAGTAGTATAGATTACAGCGGAAATACGCAGTATTTT.